This T cell receptor (beta chain) was documented in a study of shared clonotypes between healthy human individuals (dated by TCRdb to the early 2020s). Describing the broader study: The cohort comprised a couple of women and a few men aged 18 to 49 years. To increase sequencing depth and limit assay-specific biases, TCR repertoire library preparation and sequencing were carried out by different laboratories using diverse techniques. For each donor, CD4 naive and CD4 memory were each run on three plates, CD8 naive on two plates, and CD8 memory on one plate. Each donor's leukapheresis produced roughly between about 0.8 and 10 billion PBMCs. To estimate repertoire size and how much clonotypes are shared between individuals, the study performed deep sequencing of blood TCR repertoires from a few healthy adults.

Looking up the germline V gene yields CDR1 SGHTA and CDR2 FQGNSA. V lost 3 bases and J lost 3 bases; the stretch between them is 12 bases long. The CDR3 runs 15 amino acids, cysteine and phenylalanine included. Here the CDR3 DNA is all that survives: 45 bases in frame from base 1. As regards this clone: What antigen it recognizes has not been identified. Base qualities are not at hand, and no much larger clone is one base apart.

What the research found in general, with its limitations: The genetic and exposure-history diversity represented was limited by the small number of donors. Based on pairwise subsampling, the degree of clonotype sharing among donors was expected to be affected by sequencing depth. Compared with non-shared clonotypes, clonotypes shared by all four sorted-subset donors had higher generation probabilities. Even with the large sequencing depth, rarefaction of the sorted-subset datasets indicated that sequencing was incomplete. Only blood was sampled, and tissue TCR repertoires likely differ from those in blood. Naive subsets generally had larger estimated clonotype richness than memory subsets did. Approximately 5% of naive CD4, 3.5% of naive CD8, 2.3% of memory CD4, and about 0.4% of memory CD8 clonotypes were shared across a few donors.

Using the deep immunoSEQ assay, TCR CDR3 regions were amplified from genomic DNA by multiplex PCR. For each cell subset, the extracted genomic DNA was distributed evenly across all wells of several immunoSEQ 96-well plates, and each plate served as one replicate. For sorted subsets, around 0.2 ug of genomic DNA, equivalent to 25,000 to 35,000 T cell genomes, went into each replicate PCR. Purified libraries were measured with a Qubit 3.0 fluorometer, size-checked on a Bioanalyzer 2100, and measured again with the KAPA Library Quantification kit. Every immunoSEQ 96-well plate was sequenced on a separate single-read 150-cycle Illumina NextSeq 550 flow cell. On the study's bioinformatics: The immunoSEQ output contained only junctional sequences without quality scores, so filtering could not match that applied to full-length reads. To assign V/J genes and CDR3, sequences were annotated using PyIR, a Python wrapper for IgBLAST v1.9, with IMGT germline references. Any read was removed if the V/J assignment was weak (E-value above 1e-6), the CDR3 was missing, or the read contained stop codons, out-of-frame junctions, or ambiguous translated residues. V3J clonotypes were defined by identical inferred V gene, J gene, and CDR3 amino acid sequence. The percentage overlap between two repertoires was calculated by dividing the number of shared unique clonotypes by the size of the smaller repertoire. Repertoire richness was assessed with RTK rarefaction, the Chao1 estimator, and Recon v2.1 estimates of unobserved clonotypes. OLGA was used to compute generation probabilities for all TCRbeta clonotypes that the gDNA method yielded from a few donors. TCRdb holds this immuneACCESS table with in-frame rearrangements only. Some clones are missing; in checked studies, unresolved V genes explain under half, and the rest has no known cause. From that table come the V and J calls and clone size; the DNA was used to work out D and trimming. This sample is represented by millions of clones; 85% to 95% of them were singletons. Around 0.15% of the sample belongs to the ten largest clones.

The donors were healthy, HIV-negative adults who had no recently reported acute infections or vaccinations. Only Caucasian adults living in Nashville, Tennessee, USA were represented among the donors. CD4+ T cells were enriched by magnetic negative selection, after which naive cells were positively selected on CD45RA and the negative fraction was taken as the memory subset. After blood collection by leukapheresis, PBMCs were isolated using Ficoll-Histopaque density gradient centrifugation and then cryopreserved in the vapor phase of liquid nitrogen. Analytical flow cytometry was used to check the purity and quantity of every magnetically sorted T cell population. Genomic DNA was isolated from every sorted fraction and measured by UV absorbance on a Nanodrop 2000c.

The TCR was taken from a man aged 18 to 29 in good health. Sequencing was carried out using naive CD4+ T cells sorted from blood. This specimen's cell subset or site label, interpreted: CD45RA+ positively selected. The chain uses TRBV7-2 and TRBJ2-1; the D gene identity is not certain. The bases are TGTGCCAGCAGCTTCGAATCGAGATACTACAATGAGCAGTTCTTC. Translated, this is CASSFESRYYNEQFF.